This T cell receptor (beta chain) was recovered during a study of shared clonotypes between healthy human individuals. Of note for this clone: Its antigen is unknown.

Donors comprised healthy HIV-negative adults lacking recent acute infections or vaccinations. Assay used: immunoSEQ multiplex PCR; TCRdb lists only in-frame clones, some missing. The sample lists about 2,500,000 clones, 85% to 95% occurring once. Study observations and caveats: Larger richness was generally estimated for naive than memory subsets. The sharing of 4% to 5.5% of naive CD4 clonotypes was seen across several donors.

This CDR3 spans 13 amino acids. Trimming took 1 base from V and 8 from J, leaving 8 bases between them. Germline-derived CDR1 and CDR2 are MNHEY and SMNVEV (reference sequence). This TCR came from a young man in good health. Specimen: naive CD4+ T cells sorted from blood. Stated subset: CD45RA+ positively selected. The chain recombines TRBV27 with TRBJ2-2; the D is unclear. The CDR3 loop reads CASSLLGPGELFF. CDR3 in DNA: TGTGCCAGCAGTTTATTGGGCCCAGGGGAGCTGTTTTTT.